The 18 T cell receptor beta chains below were found in one sample sequenced in a study of T cells in Graves' hyperthyroidism and ophthalmopathy. Using RNA transcripts as the source, TCR beta CDR3 regions were amplified. The TCR CDR3 first-round RT-PCR relied on the HTBI primer set. Via MiXCR, TCRdb re-called the multiplex PCR reads, giving one row per CDR3 protein. The repertoire includes a few hundred thousand distinct CDR3 sequences, approximately 14% of them detected once, and under 8% sits in the top ten. Sequencing was done on a sample of blood. The receptors come from a woman aged 30 to 39 with Graves' hyperthyroidism.

This clonotype was detected many times. V is TRBV12-3 or TRBV12-4 and J is TRBJ1-5; 7 bases line up with TRBD1. This CDR3 comprises 15 residues. J lost 2 bases, V lost 2 bases, and 3 bases had no gene match. The DNA of the CDR3 is TGTGCCAGCAGTTTAAGCGGACAGGGCAATCAGCCCCAGCATTTT. Its translation is CASSLSGQGNQPQHF.

This clonotype was counted at least ten times. The V gene is TRBV28, the J gene TRBJ2-5; D possibly uses TRBD1 or TRBD2 (6 bases each). This CDR3 has 17 residues. V was shortened by 4 bases and J by 3 bases, with 21 bases between the two germline ends. The germline V gene encodes CDR1 MDHEN and CDR2 SYDVKM. CDR3 bases: TGTGCCAGCAGTTCCGCGGTGGGGGCGGGATGGGAAGAGACCCAGTACTTC. Translating gives CASSSAVGAGWEETQYF.

There are many counts of this clonotype. The V and J genes are TRBV28 and TRBJ2-1; 9 nucleotides match TRBD2. CDR1 MDHEN and CDR2 SYDVKM come from the germline V gene. This CDR3 comprises 14 residues. Losses at the gene ends were 5 bases for V and 5 bases for J; bases not matched to a gene: 4. This chain's CDR3 is CASSISGRHNEQFF. In DNA, the CDR3 is TGTGCCAGCAGTATTAGCGGGAGACACAATGAGCAGTTCTTC. The entire variable domain, with the rest obtained from reference TRBV28 and TRBJ2-1, is as follows: DVKVTQSSRYLVKRTGEKVFLECVQDMDHENMFWYRQDPGLGLRLIYFSYDVKMKEKGDIPEGYSVSREKKERFSLILESASTNQTSMYLCASSISGRHNEQFFGPGTRLTVL.

Of note for this clonotype: With a much larger clone just one base away, this may be a read error. The chain has TRBV6-9 and TRBJ2-7, with a tentative D call TRBD1 (6 bases). V lost 4 bases and J 5 bases, leaving 15 bases between the germline ends. This CDR3 comprises 14 residues. CDR1 is MNHGY, CDR2 SVAAGI, per germline. The CDR3 here is CASSFSPTGDEQYF. DNA of the CDR3: TGTGCCAGCAGTTTTTCGCCGACAGGAGACGAGCAGTACTTC.

This chain uses TRBV6-1 with TRBJ2-3, with 11 bases aligning to TRBD2. CDR1 and CDR2 (germline): MNHNS, SASEGT. The CDR3 extends over 20 amino acids. V lost 6 bases and J lost 0; bases outside the gene matches: 17. The CDR3: CASRGGQAGTSGTSTDTQYF. In DNA, the CDR3 is TGTGCCAGCAGGGGGGGACAGGCCGGGACTAGCGGAACTAGCACAGATACGCAGTATTTT.

This clonotype was seen ten or more times. V gene TRBV30 combines with J gene TRBJ1-2; tentatively, D is TRBD1 (6 bases). CDR3 length: 14 residues. Germline V gene sequence: CDR1 GTSNPN, CDR2 SVGIG (reference sequence). With 0 bases removed from V and 5 bases from J, the gap between germline ends came to 13 bases. The CDR3 spells CAWSVLLGAYGYTF. CDR3 bases: TGTGCCTGGAGTGTACTGCTGGGGGCATATGGCTACACCTTC. Variable domain in full (rest from reference TRBV30 and TRBJ1-2): SQTIHQWPATLVQPVGSPLSLECTVEGTSNPNLYWYRQAAGRGLQLLFYSVGIGQISSEVPQNLSASRPQDRQFILSSKKLLLSDSGFYLCAWSVLLGAYGYTFGSGTRLTVV.

This clonotype appeared many times. V is TRBV5-1 and J is TRBJ1-1, with D perhaps TRBD1 (6 bases). Deletions cut 0 bases from V and 3 bases from J, with 12 bases between. The CDR3 contains 15 residues. Per the germline V gene, CDR1 is SGHRS and CDR2 is YFSETQ. In DNA form, the CDR3 reads TGCGCCAGCAGCTTGGAACAGGGTGCGTACACTGAAGCTTTCTTT. As protein: CASSLEQGAYTEAFF.

This clonotype came up a few times. This rearrangement joins TRBV24-1 to TRBJ2-5; maybe TRBD2 (5 bases). CDR1 is KGHDR, CDR2 SFDVKD, per germline. The germline V and J ends were trimmed by 2 bases and 0 bases, with 6 bases remaining between them. The CDR3 runs 14 residues. The DNA for the CDR3 is TGTGCCACCAGTGATTGGGAGTACCAAGAGACCCAGTACTTC. Amino acid sequence: CATSDWEYQETQYF.

This clonotype showed up many times. The genes are TRBV27 and TRBJ2-7; D is unresolved. V was pared by 4 bases and J by 2 bases, with 9 bases between. CDR1 MNHEY and CDR2 SMNVEV come from the germline V gene (reference sequence). The CDR3 length is 13 residues. The CDR3 region has the DNA TGTGCCAGCAGTTGGCGCGAGACCTACGAGCAGTACTTC. Protein sequence: CASSWRETYEQYF.

This chain uses TRBV7-2 with TRBJ2-3, with 14 bases matching TRBD2. The CDR3 covers 15 residues. J gave up 10 bases and V 5 bases, and 8 bases lay outside the gene matches. Germline CDR1 and CDR2: SGHTA and FQGNSA. CDR3 DNA sequence: TGTGCCAGCAGCATGGGGACTAGCGGGAGATGGTCGCAGTATTTT. Translated, it gives CASSMGTSGRWSQYF.

This clonotype was seen many times. J is TRBJ2-7 and V is TRBV3-1; 12 nucleotides line up with TRBD2. Germline loops: CDR1 LGHDT, CDR2 YNNKEL (reference sequence). V was pared by 8 bases and J by 6 bases, with 8 bases of the junction left unmatched. The CDR3 is 14 residues long. CDR3 DNA: TGTGCCAGCGGACGACTAGCGGGAGACCGCGAGCAGTACTTC. Protein sequence: CASGRLAGDREQYF.

A note on this clonotype: Sequence at one end of the junction differs from germline and may be a read error. V gene TRBV7-6 combines with J gene TRBJ2-7; the D gene is possibly TRBD1 (6 bases). Germline V gene data show CDR1 as SGHVS and CDR2 as FNYEAQ. CDR3 length equals 13 residues. Written as DNA, the CDR3 is TGTGCCGGCAGCGCCGAGGACAGACTAGAGCAGTACTTC. It translates to CAGSAEDRLEQYF.

This clonotype was seen many times. The CDR3 DNA reads as TGCAGTGCCGTAGAGGACAGATACAATGAGCAGTTCTTC. It is translated as CSAVEDRYNEQFF. This chain uses TRBV20-1 with TRBJ2-1; TRBD1 is a possible D gene (6 bases). The ends were cut back, 6 bases at V and 4 bases at J, with 13 bases in the middle. The CDR3 covers 13 residues. CDR1 and CDR2 (germline): DFQATT, SNEGSKA (reference sequence).

In this sample, this clonotype turned up a few times. The V call is TRBV28, the J call TRBJ1-3, with unresolved D. The V gene's germline CDR1 is MDHEN and CDR2 SYDVKM. This CDR3 comprises 11 residues. V was trimmed by 6 bases and J by 9 bases, leaving 9 bases between them. CDR3 sequence: CASSPAGTIYF. The DNA for the CDR3 is TGTGCCAGCAGCCCCGCCGGCACCATATATTTT.

Concerning this clonotype: At one end the junction does not follow the germline gene, possibly because of a read error. The chain is built from TRBV9 and TRBJ2-2; D tentatively reads TRBD1 or TRBD2 (5 bases each). This CDR3 region has 13 residues. Germline CDR1 reads SGDLS; CDR2 reads YYNGEE. The CDR3 here is CASQGDNTGELFF. CDR3 bases: TGTGCCAGTCAGGGAGATAACACCGGGGAACTGTTTTTT.

This clonotype has ten or more counts. This rearrangement joins TRBV20-1 to TRBJ2-5, with TRBD2 as a possible D gene (5 bases). V gave up 1 base and J gave up 1 base, with 10 bases separating them. Germline assignment: CDR1 DFQATT and CDR2 SNEGSKA (reference sequence). The CDR3 length is 14 residues. The CDR3 nucleotides are TGCAGTGCTAGAGTAGGAGGCTCCCAAGAGACCCAGTACTTC. As protein: CSARVGGSQETQYF.

This clonotype was observed a few times. The chain links TRBV4-3 to TRBJ2-4; no definite D call. In germline, CDR1 is LGHNA, CDR2 YSLEER. The CDR3 has 16 residues. Trimming took off 4 bases at V and 1 base at J, with 14 bases between the two ends. The chain's CDR3 is CASSPIYVQAKNIQYF. The DNA of the CDR3 is TGCGCCAGCAGCCCCATCTACGTACAGGCCAAAAACATTCAGTACTTC.

This clonotype was detected many times. V gene TRBV29-1 combines with J gene TRBJ1-5; 7 nucleotides align to TRBD1. J was trimmed by 4 bases and V by 4 bases; bases with no gene match: 7. The CDR3 runs to 14 residues. Per the germline V gene, CDR1 is SQVTM and CDR2 is ANQGSEA. CDR3 DNA sequence: TGCAGCGTTGGCGGGACAGAATCAAATCAGCCCCAGCATTTT. Translation: CSVGGTESNQPQHF.